The clone carrying this T cell receptor (beta chain) was found many times. As yet, its antigen is unknown. These data come from a study of T cell repertoires in cytomegalovirus infection. At the level of the study: It was the public TCR beta signatures that indicated both CMV infection and matching HLA type.

TCRdb reanalysed the reads using MiXCR and keeps one entry per CDR3 protein. There are approximately 250,000 distinct CDR3 sequences in the sample; roughly 12% occur only once, and about 1.5% lies in the top ten. The CDR3 spans 15 residues. CDR1 and CDR2 (germline): SGHAT, FQNNGV. V trimming: 5 bases; J trimming: 7 bases; junction bases outside the gene matches: 8. Study results and caveats: Totalled public TCR beta family frequency picked out people who carried CMV plus the relevant HLA.

This clonotype was sampled from a human donor in good health (CMV status not recorded). Some clones in this sample may be carry-over from other donors' samples. Material for sequencing was PBMCs. The J gene is TRBJ2-1, the V gene TRBV11-2, with 10 nucleotides matching TRBD2. CDR3 bases: TGTGCCAGCAGCGCGATAGCGGGAGGTTATAATGAGCAGTTCTTC. This encodes CASSAIAGGYNEQFF. Full variable domain (outside the CDR3, taken from reference TRBV11-2 and TRBJ2-1): EAGVAQSPRYKIIEKRQSVAFWCNPISGHATLYWYQQILGQGPKLLIQFQNNGVVDDSQLPKDRFSAERLKGVDSTLKIQPAKLEDSAVYLCASSAIAGGYNEQFFGPGTRLTVL.